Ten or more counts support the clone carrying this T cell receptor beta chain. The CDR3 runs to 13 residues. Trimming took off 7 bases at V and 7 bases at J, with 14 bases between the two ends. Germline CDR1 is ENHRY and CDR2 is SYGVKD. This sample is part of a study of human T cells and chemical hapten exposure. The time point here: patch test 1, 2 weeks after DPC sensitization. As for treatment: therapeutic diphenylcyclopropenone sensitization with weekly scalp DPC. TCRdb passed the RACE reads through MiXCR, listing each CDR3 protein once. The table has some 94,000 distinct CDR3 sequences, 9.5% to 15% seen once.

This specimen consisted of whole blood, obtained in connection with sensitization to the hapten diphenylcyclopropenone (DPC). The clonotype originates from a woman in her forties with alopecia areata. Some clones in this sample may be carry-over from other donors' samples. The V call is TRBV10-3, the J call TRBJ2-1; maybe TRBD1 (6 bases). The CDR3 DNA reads TGTGCCATCATGCAGGGTACAGGGAATGAGCAGTTCTTC. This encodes CAIMQGTGNEQFF.